The rows below give T cell receptor beta chains drawn from one sample of a study of T cell repertoires and Cas9 in healthy adults. The protocol was immunoSEQ multiplex PCR, while the TCRdb copy is restricted to in-frame clones and leaves out a portion. The sample records about 22,000 clones, 85% to 95% being singletons. The source material was CD4+ effector T cells (CD127+, CD25-, CD137-, CD154-) from PBMCs; culture status not recorded. The receptors stem from a human donor in good health. The CDR3 runs from the conserved cysteine through the conserved F or W. D genes are given only for firm matches. Expanded clones get a size class; other rows say once, few or many, or leave the size out.

clone_size j_call d_call v_call cdr3_nt cdr3_aa
. TRBJ2-1 TRBD1 TRBV28 TGTGCCAGCAGTTTACAGGGGGCGTTAAGTGGACGGTTCTTC CASSLQGALSGRFF
. TRBJ1-6 TRBD1 TRBV7-8 TGTGCCAGCAGCTCCACCGGGACAGCCAATTCACCCCTCCACTTT CASSSTGTANSPLHF
. TRBJ1-2 TRBD1 TRBV5-6 TGTGCCAGCAGCCCGGGACAGGGGTTTGGCTACACCTTC CASSPGQGFGYTF
. TRBJ2-2 TRBD1 TRBV9 TGTGCCAGCAGCGCCCAACCGGGACAGGGGGCGCGCACCGGGGAGCTGTTTTTT CASSAQPGQGARTGELFF
. TRBJ2-3 . TRBV27 TGTGCCAGCAGTAGGCTGTCGGCTAGCACAGATACGCAGTATTTT CASSRLSASTDTQYF
. TRBJ1-6 TRBD1 TRBV7-3 TGTGCCAGCAGCCTAGGACAGGGGGGTTCACCCCTCCACTTT CASSLGQGGSPLHF
. TRBJ1-2 TRBD1 TRBV6-5 TGTGCCAGCACGCCCCGCCGGGACAGCCAAGGGGGCTACACCTTC CASTPRRDSQGGYTF
. TRBJ1-1 . TRBV5-4 TGTGCCAGCGGCGTAGGAGGGGACACTGAAGCTTTCTTT CASGVGGDTEAFF
. TRBJ1-2 . TRBV2 TGTGCCAGCAGTGCAATTGATATCGTTAACTATGGCTACACCTTC CASSAIDIVNYGYTF
. TRBJ1-2 . TRBV14 TGTGCCAGCAGCCCCCCGGGAAACCTTAACTATGGCTACACCTTC CASSPPGNLNYGYTF
. TRBJ2-3 . TRBV19 TGTGCCAGTAGTATCCTCGGTGACGTAGTGGCAGATACGCAGTATTTT CASSILGDVVADTQYF
. TRBJ1-6 . TRBV11-3 TGTGCCAGCATCCGGGATGTATCGTCTTCACCCCTCCACTTT CASIRDVSSSPLHF
few TRBJ1-1 . TRBV4-3 TGCGCCAGCAGCCAAGGGGTGAACACTGAAGCTTTCTTT CASSQGVNTEAFF
. TRBJ1-3 . TRBV29-1 TGCAGCGTTGAGCTCCGGGACATCCTAAGAGGAAACACCATATATTTT CSVELRDILRGNTIYF
once TRBJ2-5 . TRBV6-4 TGTGCCAGCAGTGACCCGACACCCCCCGGTAGGGGGGCCCAAGAGAGTAAGCAAGAGACCCAGTACTTC CASSDPTPPGRGAQESKQETQYF
. TRBJ1-5 . TRBV5-1 TGCGCCAGCAGCTCGGACAGCGATCAGCCCCAGCATTTT CASSSDSDQPQHF
. TRBJ2-7 . TRBV5-6 TGTGCCAGCAGCCTCCCTATGGCAGGCGGTACCTACGAGCAGTACTTC CASSLPMAGGTYEQYF
. TRBJ2-5 TRBD2 TRBV7-2 TGTGCCAGCAGCCGACTAGCGGGAGAGCAAAAGACCCAGTACTTC CASSRLAGEQKTQYF
. TRBJ1-1 . TRBV5-1 TGCGCCAGCAGCCCCGGAGGCACTGAAGCTTTCTTT CASSPGGTEAFF
once TRBJ1-2 . TRBV28 TGTGCCAGCAGTTTAGGCGCATTGTACAGGGATGTATATGGCTACACCTTC CASSLGALYRDVYGYTF
. TRBJ2-2 . TRBV18 TGTGCCAGCTCACCACGTTTGCAGCGGGTCGGGGAGCTGTTTTTT CASSPRLQRVGELFF
. TRBJ2-2 . TRBV5-6 TGTGCCAGCAGCTTGGATGGGGACCCCTCGGACACCGGGGAGCTGTTTTTT CASSLDGDPSDTGELFF
. TRBJ2-5 TRBD1 TRBV6-5 TGTGCCAGCAGCTCGGGACAGCAAGAGACCCAGTACTTC CASSSGQQETQYF
. TRBJ1-2 . TRBV29-1 TGCAGCGTTGAAGGGGTTGACTATGGCTACACCTTC CSVEGVDYGYTF
. TRBJ2-2 . TRBV7-9 TGTGCCAGCAGCCCGAGGACTGTCGCCGGGGAGCTGTTTTTT CASSPRTVAGELFF
. TRBJ1-1 . TRBV12-5 TGTGCTAGTGGTTTGGGACAAAACACTGAAGCTTTCTTT CASGLGQNTEAFF
. TRBJ1-2 TRBD1 TRBV30 TGTGCCCGACAGGGCGATCTCTATGGCTACACCTTC CARQGDLYGYTF
. TRBJ1-2 . TRBV7-2 TGTGCCAGCAGCCGGGACGTGGGGGCGGGTGGCTACACCTTC CASSRDVGAGGYTF
. TRBJ1-1 . TRBV7-2 TGTGCCAGCAGCTTAGGGCCAGTCCCGGGCACTGAAGCTTTCTTT CASSLGPVPGTEAFF
. TRBJ1-2 TRBD1 TRBV29-1 TGCAGCGTCGAGGGACAGCCCAATGGCTACACCTTC CSVEGQPNGYTF
. TRBJ2-2 . TRBV4-3 TGCGCCAGCAGCCAAGTATCGCTTGTCACCGGGGAGCTGTTTTTT CASSQVSLVTGELFF
. TRBJ2-7 . TRBV30 TGTGCCTGGGGAGTAGGTTGGACGGGGCTCAACGAGCAGTACTTC CAWGVGWTGLNEQYF
once TRBJ1-2 . TRBV15 TGTGCCACCAGCAGAGATAAAAAAATGTTGACCCCTCCAACCTTC CATSRDKKMLTPPTF
once TRBJ1-5 TRBD1 TRBV2 TGTGCCAGCAGCGGACAGGATCAGCCCCAGCATTTT CASSGQDQPQHF
once TRBJ2-5 . TRBV5-1 TGCGCCAGCAGCTTGCCGGGGGCCCAAGAGACCCAGTACTTC CASSLPGAQETQYF
. TRBJ2-3 TRBD2 TRBV28 TGTGCCAGCAGCTCTGGGTCTAGCGGGATCCACTCCACAGATACGCAGTATTTT CASSSGSSGIHSTDTQYF
. TRBJ2-3 . TRBV7-2 TGTGCCAGCAGCACCGACCCCCGGGTCCCTACGCAGTATTTT CASSTDPRVPTQYF
few TRBJ1-2 TRBD1 TRBV29-1 TGCAGCGGGGGGGACAGGGGGGGCGGCTACACCTTC CSGGDRGGGYTF
. TRBJ1-6 . TRBV11-3 TGTGCCAGCAGCACCAGACCCCTAGGCTCCTATAATTCACCCCTCCACTTT CASSTRPLGSYNSPLHF
. TRBJ2-3 . TRBV29-1 TGCAGCGCTAGGTTACGGCAGGGCCGCCCCACAGATACGCAGTATTTT CSARLRQGRPTDTQYF
. TRBJ2-7 TRBD1 TRBV19 TGTGCCAGTAGTCCGCGGAGGGGGGACAGGCAGGCCTACGAGCAGTACTTC CASSPRRGDRQAYEQYF
. TRBJ1-5 . TRBV25-1 TGTGCCAGCAGTGATCCTGGCAGGGTAGGGGATCAGCCCCAGCATTTT CASSDPGRVGDQPQHF
. TRBJ2-1 TRBD1 TRBV27 TGTGCCAGCAGTTTATTGGGACAGGGGGCCCGTCCTTACTTGGATGAGCAGTTCTTC CASSLLGQGARPYLDEQFF
. TRBJ1-1 TRBD1 TRBV6-6 TGTGCCAGCAGCCTCGGTAGACAGGGAAAGGCTGAAGCTTTCTTT CASSLGRQGKAEAFF
. TRBJ1-1 . TRBV5-1 TGCGCCAGCAGCCCAGAGAGGGACACTGAAGCTTTCTTT CASSPERDTEAFF
once TRBJ2-1 TRBD2 TRBV14 TGTGCCAGCAGCCAAGTAATAGGGCGGGGTACTAGCGTCTATGAGCAGTTCTTC CASSQVIGRGTSVYEQFF
. TRBJ1-2 . TRBV5-4 TGTGCCAGCACCATAATCAACGACAGGAGCTATGGCTACACCTTC CASTIINDRSYGYTF